This T cell receptor (beta chain) was documented in a study of neurological immune-mediated disorders. The making of cDNA relied on 5'RACE with 10-nucleotide random UMIs. Via MiXCR, TCRdb re-called the 5' RACE reads, giving one row per CDR3 protein. Here the sample spans about 65,000 distinct CDR3 sequences, under 5% being singletons. This clonotype occurred many times. Its antigen is not known. The CDR3 is 16 amino acids. Study-wide results and limits: Levels of TCR clonal expansion peaked in HTLV-1-associated myelopathy and reached their lowest in multiple sclerosis, under those of healthy controls.

The V call is TRBV21-1, the J call TRBJ1-1; no DNA check was done on the table's D call, TRBD1. TRBV21-1 is a pseudogene. The sequence was collected from a man aged 45-60 years with multiple sclerosis. The sequencing sample was made of PBMCs. CDR3 nucleotide sequence: TGTGCCAGCACCAACAACAGACAGGGAATGAACACTGAAGCTTTCTTT. Translated, it gives CASTNNRQGMNTEAFF.